The 13 T cell receptor beta chains listed next were all sequenced from one sample in a study of T cells after yellow fever vaccination. TCRdb processed the 5' RACE reads anew with MiXCR; each CDR3 protein has one entry. The data show some 390,000 distinct CDR3 sequences, around 6.5% seen once. The sequences come from PBMCs, collected 5 days after the yellow fever booster vaccination. The receptors shown here come from a man aged 25-40 years who received the YFV17D yellow fever vaccine.

The CDR3 region is CAMGTGLNQPQHF. In DNA form, the CDR3 reads TGTGCCATGGGGACAGGGCTGAATCAGCCCCAGCATTTT. V gene TRBV10-3 combines with J gene TRBJ1-5; TRBD1 matches 9 bases. Germline values: CDR1 ENHRY, CDR2 SYGVKD. This CDR3 comprises 13 residues. V shed 9 bases and J 4 bases; nucleotides not matched to a gene: 4.

This clonotype was found many times. This chain joins TRBV5-1 and TRBJ2-5; D not certain. CDR1 SGHRS and CDR2 YFSETQ come from the germline V gene. V lost 0 bases to trimming and J lost 5 bases, with 11 bases between them. The CDR3 runs to 14 residues. The CDR3 bases are TGCGCCAGCAGCTTGGGGCGAAGCCGGGAGACCCAGTACTTC. This codes for CASSLGRSRETQYF.

The rearrangement joins TRBV20-1 to TRBJ2-2, with 10 bases identical to TRBD2. V dropped 2 bases and J dropped 8; count of bases not matched to a gene: 11. Per germline, CDR1 DFQATT and CDR2 SNEGSKA (reference sequence). CDR3 length: 16 amino acids. CDR3 in amino acids: CSARPAGGPSWGELFF. CDR3 DNA sequence: TGCAGTGCTAGACCAGCGGGAGGGCCCTCTTGGGGGGAGCTGTTTTTT.

J is TRBJ2-6 and V is TRBV5-6, with D unresolved. Germline V gene lookup returns CDR1 SGHDT and CDR2 YYEEEE. Between the trimmed V and J ends, which lost 4 bases and 0 bases, there was a span of 11 bases. The CDR3 length is 16 residues. As DNA, the CDR3 is TGTGCCAGCAGCATGCGCGGACCCTCTGGGGCCAACGTCCTGACTTTC. It translates to CASSMRGPSGANVLTF.

V gene TRBV7-2 combines with J gene TRBJ2-3; D perhaps matches TRBD2 (6 bases). The CDR3 has 15 amino acids. The germline gives CDR1 SGHTA, CDR2 FQGNSA. The V gene lost 3 bases and the J gene lost 6 bases, with 16 bases spanning the gap. The CDR3 loop reads CASSFSGGTWDTQYF. The CDR3 DNA follows: TGTGCCAGCAGCTTTAGCGGAGGCACCTGGGATACGCAGTATTTT.

This clonotype was observed many times. CDR3 loop: CASSSSGTMETQYF. CDR3 nucleotides: TGTGCCAGCAGCTCAAGCGGTACTATGGAGACCCAGTACTTC. The chain has TRBV7-8 and TRBJ2-5; tentative D call: TRBD2 (5 bases). There are 14 residues in the CDR3. Deletions cut 4 bases from V and 5 bases from J, with 14 bases between. Per germline, CDR1 SGHVS and CDR2 FQNEAQ.

The V call is TRBV28, the J call TRBJ2-6; D assignment may be TRBD1 or TRBD2 (5 bases each). This CDR3 is 17 amino acids long. Germline V CDR1 and CDR2: MDHEN, SYDVKM. V gave up 4 bases and J gave up 1 base, with 14 bases separating them. DNA of the CDR3: TGTGCCAGCAGTTCCGGGGCCAGAATATCTGGGGCCAACGTCCTGACTTTC. This gives the protein CASSSGARISGANVLTF.

This clonotype was detected ten times or more. The chain has TRBV5-4 and TRBJ2-1; the match to TRBD1 covers 11 bases. CDR1 and CDR2 (germline): SGHNT, YYREEE (reference sequence). The trim removed 2 bases at V and 4 bases at J, leaving 2 bases unmatched. The CDR3 covers 15 residues. For the CDR3, the DNA is TGTGCCAGCAGCTTAAGGGACAGGGGGTACAATGAGCAGTTCTTC. As protein: CASSLRDRGYNEQFF.

This clonotype was seen a handful of times. The chain combines TRBV5-6 with TRBJ2-7, with TRBD2 as a possible D gene (5 bases). The germline V and J ends were trimmed by 1 base and 7 bases, with 18 bases remaining between them. CDR3 length: 15 residues. CDR1 and CDR2 from the germline V gene are SGHDT and YYEEEE. This CDR3 reads CASSLLGRGQQEQYF. Written as DNA, the CDR3 is TGTGCCAGCAGCTTGTTAGGGAGAGGCCAGCAAGAGCAGTACTTC.

This clonotype came up many times. The rearrangement links TRBV20-1 to TRBJ2-3; TRBD2 matches at 7 bases. V trimming: 6 bases; J trimming: 2 bases; junction bases outside the gene matches: 11. The CDR3 runs to 15 residues. Germline lookup yields CDR1 DFQATT and CDR2 SNEGSKA (reference sequence). The CDR3 DNA is TGCAGTGCAACAGGTGGGGGAGGGCCCACAGATACGCAGTATTTT. Amino acid sequence: CSATGGGGPTDTQYF.

This clonotype was observed at least ten times. The V call is TRBV24-1, the J call TRBJ2-4, with 10 bases identical to TRBD2. CDR3 length equals 12 residues. Per the germline V gene, CDR1 is KGHDR and CDR2 is SFDVKD. Germline trimming cut 9 bases from V and 8 bases from J; bases unmatched to any gene: 3. CDR3 nucleotides: TGTGCCACCGCTAGCGGGAGTGACATTCAGTACTTC. It yields the protein CATASGSDIQYF.

V and J are TRBV20-1 and TRBJ2-1; 7 bases map to TRBD2. This CDR3 contains 14 residues. The germline gives CDR1 DFQATT, CDR2 SNEGSKA (reference sequence). V shed 7 bases, J shed 7 bases, and the junction held 13 bases outside the gene matches. In DNA, the CDR3 is TGCAGTGTCCCGCTGCGGGAGAGGGGTAATGAGCAGTTCTTC. Translated, it gives CSVPLRERGNEQFF.

The gene calls are TRBV30 and TRBJ2-3; TRBD1 aligns across 7 bases. Germline lookup yields CDR1 GTSNPN and CDR2 SVGIG (reference sequence). J gave up 4 bases and V 2 bases, and 6 bases lay outside the gene matches. CDR3 length: 14 amino acids. In DNA form, the CDR3 reads TGTGCCTGGAGTTTAGGGGGCGCGGCAGATACGCAGTATTTT. This gives the protein CAWSLGGAADTQYF.